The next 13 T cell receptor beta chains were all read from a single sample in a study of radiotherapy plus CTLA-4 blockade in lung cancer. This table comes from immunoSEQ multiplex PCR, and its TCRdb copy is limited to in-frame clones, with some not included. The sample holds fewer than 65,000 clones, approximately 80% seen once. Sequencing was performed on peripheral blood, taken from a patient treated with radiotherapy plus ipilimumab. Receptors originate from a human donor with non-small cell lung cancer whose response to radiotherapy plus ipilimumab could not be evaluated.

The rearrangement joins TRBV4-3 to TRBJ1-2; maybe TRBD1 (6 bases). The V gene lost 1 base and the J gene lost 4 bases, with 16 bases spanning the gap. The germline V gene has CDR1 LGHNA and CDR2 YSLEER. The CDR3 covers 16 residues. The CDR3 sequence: CASSQARDRFFYGYTF. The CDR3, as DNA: TGCGCCAGCAGCCAAGCCCGAGACAGGTTCTTCTATGGCTACACCTTC.

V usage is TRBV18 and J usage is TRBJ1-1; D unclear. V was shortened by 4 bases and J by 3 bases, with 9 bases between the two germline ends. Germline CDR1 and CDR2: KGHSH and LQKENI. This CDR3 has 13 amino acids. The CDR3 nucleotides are TGTGCCAGCTCACACGGAGGCGACACTGAAGCTTTCTTT. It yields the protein CASSHGGDTEAFF.

Here the CDR3 reads CASNILAESYEQYF. The CDR3 DNA sequence: TGTGCCAGCAACATCCTAGCGGAGTCCTACGAGCAGTACTTC. The rearrangement joins TRBV28 to TRBJ2-7, with TRBD2 matching 7 bases. Looked up from germline, CDR1 is MDHEN and CDR2 is SYDVKM. The CDR3 is 14 residues long. The V and J ends lost 7 bases and 1 base, in that order; junction bases with no gene match: 7.

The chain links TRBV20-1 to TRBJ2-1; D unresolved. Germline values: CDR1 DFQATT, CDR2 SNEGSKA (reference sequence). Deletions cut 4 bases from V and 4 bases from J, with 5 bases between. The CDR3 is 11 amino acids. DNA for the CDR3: TGCAGTGCTAATTATTACAATGAGCAGTTCTTC. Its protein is CSANYYNEQFF.

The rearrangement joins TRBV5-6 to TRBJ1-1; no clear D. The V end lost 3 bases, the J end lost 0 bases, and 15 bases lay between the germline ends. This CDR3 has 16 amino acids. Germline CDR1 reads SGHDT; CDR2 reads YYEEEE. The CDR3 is CASSSPPREMNTEAFF. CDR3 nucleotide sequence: TGTGCCAGCAGCTCCCCACCCCGGGAGATGAACACTGAAGCTTTCTTT.

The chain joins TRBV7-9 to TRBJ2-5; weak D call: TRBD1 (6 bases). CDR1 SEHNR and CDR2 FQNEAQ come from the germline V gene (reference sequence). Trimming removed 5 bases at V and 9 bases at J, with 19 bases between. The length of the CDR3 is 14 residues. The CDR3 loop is CASSDRRGSGSQYF. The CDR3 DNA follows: TGTGCCAGCAGCGATCGCAGGGGCTCAGGGTCCCAGTACTTC.

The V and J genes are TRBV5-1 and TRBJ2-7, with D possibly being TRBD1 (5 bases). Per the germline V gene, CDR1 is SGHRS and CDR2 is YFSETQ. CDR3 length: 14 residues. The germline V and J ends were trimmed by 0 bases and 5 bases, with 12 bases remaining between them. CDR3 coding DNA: TGCGCCAGCAGCTTGGTTTTAGGGGATGACGAGCAGTACTTC. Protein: CASSLVLGDDEQYF. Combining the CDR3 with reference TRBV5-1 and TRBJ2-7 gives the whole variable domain KAGVTQTPRYLIKTRGQQVTLSCSPISGHRSVSWYQQTPGQGLQFLFEYFSETQRNKGNFPGRFSGRQFSNSRSEMNVSTLELGDSALYLCASSLVLGDDEQYFGPGTRLTVT.

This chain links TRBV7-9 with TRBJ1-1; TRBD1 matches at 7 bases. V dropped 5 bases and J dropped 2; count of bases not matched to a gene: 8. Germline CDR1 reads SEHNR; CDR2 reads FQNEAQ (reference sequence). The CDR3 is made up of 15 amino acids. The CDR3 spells CASSRGPGGNTEAFF. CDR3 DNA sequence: TGTGCCAGCAGCCGCGGGCCAGGGGGTAACACTGAAGCTTTCTTT.

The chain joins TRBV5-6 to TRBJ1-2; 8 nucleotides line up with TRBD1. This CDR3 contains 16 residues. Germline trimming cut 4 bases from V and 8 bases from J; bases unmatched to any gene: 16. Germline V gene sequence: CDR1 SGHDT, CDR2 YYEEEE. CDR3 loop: CASSGQGLAFAGGYTF. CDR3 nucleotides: TGTGCCAGCAGCGGACAGGGATTAGCTTTCGCCGGGGGCTACACCTTC.

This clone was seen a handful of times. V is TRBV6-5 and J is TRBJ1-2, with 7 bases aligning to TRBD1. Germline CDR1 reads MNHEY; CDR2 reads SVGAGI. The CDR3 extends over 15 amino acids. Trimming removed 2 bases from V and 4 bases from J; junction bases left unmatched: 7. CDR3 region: CASSYLPGTVYGYTF. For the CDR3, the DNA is TGTGCCAGCAGTTACCTCCCCGGGACAGTCTATGGCTACACCTTC.

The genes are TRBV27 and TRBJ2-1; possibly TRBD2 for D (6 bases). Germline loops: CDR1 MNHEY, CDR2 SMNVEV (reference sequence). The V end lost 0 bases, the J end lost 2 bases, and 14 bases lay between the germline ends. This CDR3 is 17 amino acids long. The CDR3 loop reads CASSLSVGGHAYNEQFF. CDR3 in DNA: TGTGCCAGCAGTTTATCGGTGGGGGGTCACGCCTACAATGAGCAGTTCTTC.

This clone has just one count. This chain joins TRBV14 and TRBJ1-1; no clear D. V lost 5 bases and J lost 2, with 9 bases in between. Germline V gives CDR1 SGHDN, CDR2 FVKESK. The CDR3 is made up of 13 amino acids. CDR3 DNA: TGTGCCAGCAGCATGTATATAAACACTGAAGCTTTCTTT. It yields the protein CASSMYINTEAFF.

The CDR3 loop reads CASSLRGAVSGNTIYF. The DNA for the CDR3 is TGTGCCAGCAGCCTCAGGGGAGCGGTATCCGGAAACACCATATATTTT. The chain uses TRBV5-6 and TRBJ1-3, with D perhaps TRBD1 (6 bases). From germline, CDR1 is SGHDT and CDR2 YYEEEE. V dropped 4 bases and J dropped 4 bases, with 18 bases sitting between them. CDR3 size: 16 residues. Filled out from reference TRBV5-6 and TRBJ1-3, the complete variable domain reads DAGVTQSPTHLIKTRGQQVTLRCSPKSGHDTVSWYQQALGQGPQFIFQYYEEEERQRGNFPDRFSGHQFPNYSSELNVNALLLGDSALYLCASSLRGAVSGNTIYFGEGSWLTVV.